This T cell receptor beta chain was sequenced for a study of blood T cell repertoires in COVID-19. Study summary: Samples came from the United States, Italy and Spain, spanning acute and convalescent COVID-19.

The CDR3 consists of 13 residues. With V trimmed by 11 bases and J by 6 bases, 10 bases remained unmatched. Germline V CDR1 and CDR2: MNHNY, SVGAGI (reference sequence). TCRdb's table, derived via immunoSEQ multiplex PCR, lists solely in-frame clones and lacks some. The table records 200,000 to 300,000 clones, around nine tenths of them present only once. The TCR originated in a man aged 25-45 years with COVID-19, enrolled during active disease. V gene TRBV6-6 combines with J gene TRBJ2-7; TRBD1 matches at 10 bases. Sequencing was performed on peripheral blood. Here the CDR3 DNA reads TGTGCCGCACGACAGGGGGCGTCTGGCGAGCAGTACTTC. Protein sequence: CAARQGASGEQYF.